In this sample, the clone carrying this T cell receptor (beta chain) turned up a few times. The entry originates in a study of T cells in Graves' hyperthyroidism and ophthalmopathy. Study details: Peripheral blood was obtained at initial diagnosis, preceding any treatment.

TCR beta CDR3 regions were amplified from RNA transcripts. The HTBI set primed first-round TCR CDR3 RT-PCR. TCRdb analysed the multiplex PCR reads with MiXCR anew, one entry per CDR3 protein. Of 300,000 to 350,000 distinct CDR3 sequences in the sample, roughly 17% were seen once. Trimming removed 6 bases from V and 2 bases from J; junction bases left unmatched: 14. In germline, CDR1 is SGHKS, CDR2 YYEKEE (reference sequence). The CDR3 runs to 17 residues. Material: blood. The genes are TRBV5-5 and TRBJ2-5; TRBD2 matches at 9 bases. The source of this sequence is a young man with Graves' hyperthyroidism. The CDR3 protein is CASTPGASGKAQETQYF. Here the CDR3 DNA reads TGTGCCAGCACCCCGGGAGCTAGCGGGAAGGCACAAGAGACCCAGTACTTC.